The next 13 T cell receptor beta chains were all read from a single sample in a study of cytomegalovirus exposure and HLA in healthy donors. Repertoires were generated with immunoSEQ multiplex PCR, while TCRdb's copy carries only in-frame clones and drops some. The table shows about 160,000 clones, with less than 90% occurring only once. The sequenced material came from PBMCs. The receptors originated from a woman aged 18-29 years in good health and CMV-seronegative.

The chain employs TRBV11-2 and TRBJ2-3; weak D call: TRBD2 (5 bases). This CDR3 has 14 residues. Between the trimmed V and J ends, which lost 1 base and 5 bases, there was a span of 10 bases. Germline CDR1 is SGHAT and CDR2 is FQNNGV. DNA of the CDR3: TGTGCCAGCAGCTTAGGGACTGCCCTAGATACGCAGTATTTT. This sequence encodes CASSLGTALDTQYF.

The chain recombines TRBV12-5 with TRBJ2-7; TRBD1 agrees at 7 bases. The germline gives CDR1 LGHNT, CDR2 FRNRAP. The V and J ends lost 1 base and 6 bases, in that order; junction bases with no gene match: 12. This CDR3 contains 16 residues. The CDR3 bases are TGTGCTAGTGGTTTGGCACTAAAAAAGGGGGCGCGCGAGCAGTACTTC. Amino acid sequence: CASGLALKKGAREQYF.

V gene TRBV6-5 combines with J gene TRBJ2-1; D perhaps matches TRBD2 (7 bases). The CDR3 is 13 residues long. The ends were cut back, 0 bases at V and 10 bases at J, with 10 bases in the middle. Germline CDR1 and CDR2: MNHEY and SVGAGI. For the CDR3, the DNA is TGTGCCAGCAGTTACTCGAGGGGGGGAGAGCAGTTCTTC. Amino acids: CASSYSRGGEQFF.

The table lists this clone with a few counts. V and J are TRBV12-2 and TRBJ2-7; TRBD1 is the table's D call and was not checked against the DNA. TRBV12-2 is listed as a pseudogene. This CDR3 comprises 13 residues. CDR3 DNA: TGTGCACCCACCGTACAGGGGGCTTACGAGCAGTACTTC. Protein: CAPTVQGAYEQYF.

The chain uses TRBV5-1 and TRBJ2-5; TRBD2 is a possible D gene (5 bases). The V end lost 4 bases, the J end lost 2 bases, and 15 bases lay between the germline ends. The CDR3 consists of 15 residues. The germline gives CDR1 SGHRS, CDR2 YFSETQ. CDR3 in DNA: TGCGCCAGCAGCCCGGACCCTAGGAGGCAAGAGACCCAGTACTTC. It translates to CASSPDPRRQETQYF.

The V call is TRBV6-5, the J call TRBJ1-4, with TRBD1 as a possible D gene (6 bases). This CDR3 contains 11 residues. Germline V gives CDR1 MNHEY, CDR2 SVGAGI. Trimming stripped 2 bases from V and 16 bases from J, with 11 bases between. DNA of the CDR3: TGTGCCAGCAGTTACCAGGGGAGATGGTTTTTT. It encodes CASSYQGRWFF.

This chain joins TRBV10-2 and TRBJ2-3, with 7 bases that match TRBD1. Germline CDR1 reads WSHSY; CDR2 reads SAAADI. The CDR3 is 19 residues long. Losses at the gene ends were 6 bases for V and 2 bases for J; bases not matched to a gene: 20. CDR3 sequence (DNA): TGCGCCAGCAGCCAACTGAAACTGGGGACAGTCCAAGACACAGATACGCAGTATTTT. Protein product: CASSQLKLGTVQDTDTQYF.

CDR3 residues: CASMAFGGTEAFF. In DNA, the CDR3 is TGTGCCAGTATGGCCTTCGGGGGCACTGAAGCTTTCTTT. The chain combines TRBV19 with TRBJ1-1; a possible D gene is TRBD1 (5 bases). Trimming left V 7 bases short and J 4 bases short, with 13 bases between. This CDR3 is 13 amino acids long. The V gene's germline CDR1 is LNHDA and CDR2 SQIVND (reference sequence).

The chain is built from TRBV5-4 and TRBJ2-7, with D maybe TRBD2 (6 bases). Per the germline V gene, CDR1 is SGHNT and CDR2 is YYREEE (reference sequence). The CDR3 runs 16 residues. V gave up 3 bases and J gave up 0 bases, with 16 bases separating them. The DNA of the CDR3 is TGTGCCAGCAGCTCAGGAGGGGCCGGGAGCTCCTACGAGCAGTACTTC. As protein: CASSSGGAGSSYEQYF.

This clone was seen a handful of times. The chain recombines TRBV6-1 with TRBJ1-5; weak D call: TRBD1 (5 bases). From germline, CDR1 is MNHNS and CDR2 SASEGT. This CDR3 has 16 amino acids. The V end was cut by 4 bases, the J end by 3 bases, with 16 bases between. As DNA, the CDR3 is TGTGCCAGCAGTGGTCCCGGGACTGGGGCCAATCAGCCCCAGCATTTT. The encoded protein is CASSGPGTGANQPQHF.

This chain uses TRBV19 with TRBJ2-7; possible D gene TRBD2, 6 bases. CDR3 length equals 12 residues. CDR1 is LNHDA and CDR2 is SQIVND in the germline V gene (reference sequence). V dropped 6 bases and J dropped 3 bases, with 9 bases sitting between them. The CDR3 loop is CASSGGIYEQYF. The CDR3 DNA sequence: TGTGCCAGTAGCGGAGGGATCTACGAGCAGTACTTC.

This chain links TRBV2 with TRBJ1-2; no clear D. The V gene lost 8 bases and the J gene lost 0 bases, with 19 bases spanning the gap. Germline CDR1 and CDR2: SNHLY and FYNNEI. The CDR3 is 16 amino acids. The CDR3 sequence is CASAPPPDRANYGYTF. DNA of the CDR3: TGTGCCAGCGCCCCGCCCCCAGATCGGGCTAACTATGGCTACACCTTC.

The chain recombines TRBV7-2 with TRBJ1-5, with a tentative D call TRBD1 (5 bases). The CDR3 sequence is 13 residues long. With 1 base removed from V and 11 bases from J, the gap between germline ends came to 12 bases. Germline CDR1 is SGHTA and CDR2 is FQGNSA. CDR3 DNA sequence: TGTGCCAGCAGCTTAGAGTCAGGGAAGACCCAGCATTTT. Translating gives CASSLESGKTQHF.